The clone carrying this TCR beta chain was detected only a few times. Its antigen is undetermined. This record belongs to a study of Tregs in tolerant kidney transplant recipients. Study at large: CD4+CD25+CD127- cells came from approximately three-day belatacept mixed lymphocyte reactions, some with roughly 5-day graft donor restimulation. Overall study findings and caveats: No direct test of biological reproducibility was done here. The small number of patients limits these findings pending further validation.

Generated by immunoSEQ multiplex PCR, the TCRdb table keeps only in-frame clones and is missing some. The table shows tens of thousands of clones, with 70% to 85% occurring only once. Germline V lookup: CDR1 SGHKS, CDR2 YYEKEE (reference sequence). V lost 3 bases and J lost 4, with 16 bases in between. This CDR3 is 16 amino acids long. The receptor was isolated from a human donor in good health. The chain combines TRBV5-5 with TRBJ2-2; D possibly corresponds to TRBD1 (5 bases). The source material was Tregs from blood cultured with allogeneic cells. The CDR3 bases are TGTGCCAGCAGCTCTGGGCCCAGGGCGACCACCGGGGAGCTGTTTTTT. Translated: CASSSGPRATTGELFF.